This T cell receptor (beta chain) was sequenced for a study of T cell repertoires in cytomegalovirus infection. Germline assignment: CDR1 SGHTA and CDR2 FQGNSA. This CDR3 is built from 13 residues. Trimming stripped 1 base from V and 9 bases from J, with 9 bases between. TCRdb re-derived calls from the reads in MiXCR, one entry per CDR3 protein. The table lists under 800,000 distinct CDR3 sequences, around 24% of them singletons. The sample holds many counts of this clonotype. The antigen is unknown. General study points: Clonotypes of TCR beta that were HLA-C-restricted and CMV-specific dominated the ex vivo response. Pooled public TCR beta family frequency picked out CMV carriers with the relevant HLA.

The clonotype was recovered from a human donor in good health (CMV status not recorded). Some clones in this sample may be carry-over from other donors' samples. The rearrangement joins TRBV7-2 to TRBJ2-2; perhaps TRBD2 as D (5 bases). Sequencing input: CD8+ T cells from PBMCs. The CDR3 sequence: CASSLGGIRELFF. The CDR3 DNA sequence: TGTGCCAGCAGCTTAGGAGGGATCCGGGAGCTGTTTTTT.